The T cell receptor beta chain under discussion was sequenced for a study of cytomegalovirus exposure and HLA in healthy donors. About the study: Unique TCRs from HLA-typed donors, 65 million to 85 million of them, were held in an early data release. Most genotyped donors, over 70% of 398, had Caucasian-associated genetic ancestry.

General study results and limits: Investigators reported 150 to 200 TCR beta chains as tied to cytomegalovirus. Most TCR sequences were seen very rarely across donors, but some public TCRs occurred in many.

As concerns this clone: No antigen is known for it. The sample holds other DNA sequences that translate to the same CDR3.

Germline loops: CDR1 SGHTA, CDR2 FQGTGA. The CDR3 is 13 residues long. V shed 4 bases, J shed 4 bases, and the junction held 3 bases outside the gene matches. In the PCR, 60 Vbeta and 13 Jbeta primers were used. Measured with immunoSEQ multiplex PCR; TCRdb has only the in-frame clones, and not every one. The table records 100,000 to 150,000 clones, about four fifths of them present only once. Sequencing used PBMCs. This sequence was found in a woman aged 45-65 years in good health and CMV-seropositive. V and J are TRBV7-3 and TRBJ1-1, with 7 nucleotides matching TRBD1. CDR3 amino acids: CASSSQGGTEAFF. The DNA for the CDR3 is TGTGCCAGCAGCTCCCAGGGGGGCACTGAAGCTTTCTTT.